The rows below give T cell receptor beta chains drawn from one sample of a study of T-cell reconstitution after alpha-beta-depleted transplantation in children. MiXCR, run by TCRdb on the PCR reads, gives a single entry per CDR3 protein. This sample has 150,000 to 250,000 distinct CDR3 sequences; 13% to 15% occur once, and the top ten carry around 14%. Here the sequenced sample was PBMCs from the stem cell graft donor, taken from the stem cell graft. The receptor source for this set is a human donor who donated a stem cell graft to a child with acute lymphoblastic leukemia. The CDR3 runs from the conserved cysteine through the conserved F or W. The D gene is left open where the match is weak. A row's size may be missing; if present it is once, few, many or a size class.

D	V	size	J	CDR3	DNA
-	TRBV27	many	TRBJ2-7	CASSLLSPRSNSYEQYF	TGTGCCAGCAGTTTACTTTCGCCCCGTAGTAACTCCTACGAGCAGTACTTC
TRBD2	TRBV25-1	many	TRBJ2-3	CASSPGLAGGVDTQYF	TGTGCCAGCAGCCCGGGACTAGCGGGAGGGGTAGATACGCAGTATTTT
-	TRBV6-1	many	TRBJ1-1	CASSVGPEAFF	TGTGCCAGCAGTGTTGGGCCAGAAGCTTTCTTT
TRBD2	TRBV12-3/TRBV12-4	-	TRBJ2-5	CASSPRRPSGSVGETQYF	TGTGCCAGCAGTCCCCGACGACCTAGCGGGAGTGTCGGAGAGACCCAGTACTTC
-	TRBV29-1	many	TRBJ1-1	CSVASAITEAFF	TGCAGCGTTGCTTCGGCGATTACTGAAGCTTTCTTT
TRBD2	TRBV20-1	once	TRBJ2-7	CSARGTSGGSYEQYF	TGCAGTGCTAGGGGGACTAGCGGGGGTTCCTACGAGCAGTACTTC
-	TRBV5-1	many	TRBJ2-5	CASSFKTAQETQYF	TGCGCCAGCAGCTTCAAGACTGCCCAAGAGACCCAGTACTTC
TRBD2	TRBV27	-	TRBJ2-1	CASSLTAGGDHEQFF	TGTGCCAGCAGTTTAACAGCGGGAGGGGACCATGAGCAGTTCTTC
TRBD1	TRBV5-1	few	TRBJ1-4	CASSLSGTGGNEKLFF	TGCGCCAGCAGCTTGTCTGGGACAGGGGGCAATGAAAAACTGTTTTTT
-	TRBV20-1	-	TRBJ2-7	CSARWGETYEQYF	TGCAGTGCTAGATGGGGGGAAACCTACGAGCAGTACTTC
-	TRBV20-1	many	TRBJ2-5	CSADGRTLETQYF	TGCAGTGCCGACGGACGGACGTTAGAGACCCAGTACTTC
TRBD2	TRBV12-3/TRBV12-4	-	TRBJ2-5	CASSYSTGLAGRETQYF	TGTGCCAGCAGTTACTCTACTGGGCTAGCGGGACGAGAGACCCAGTACTTC
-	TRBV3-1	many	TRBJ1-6	CASSRVRDSPLHF	TGTGCCAGCAGCCGAGTAAGGGATTCACCCCTCCACTTT
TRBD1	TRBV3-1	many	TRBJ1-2	CASSPRDRVGGYTF	TGTGCCAGCAGCCCCCGGGACAGGGTCGGTGGCTACACCTTC
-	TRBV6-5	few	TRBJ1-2	CASSYSYLRGAQGGYTF	TGTGCCAGCAGTTACTCTTATCTTCGGGGGGCGCAGGGTGGCTACACCTTC
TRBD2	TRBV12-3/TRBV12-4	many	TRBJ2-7	CASSPIASGVSYEQYF	TGTGCCAGCAGTCCTATTGCTAGCGGAGTCTCCTACGAGCAGTACTTC
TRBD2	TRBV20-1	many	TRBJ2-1	CSARSAEGGRNYNEQFF	TGCAGTGCTAGAAGCGCCGAGGGAGGGCGAAACTACAATGAGCAGTTCTTC
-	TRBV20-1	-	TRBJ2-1	CRPRAGDNEQFF	TGCAGACCTCGGGCCGGAGACAATGAGCAGTTCTTC
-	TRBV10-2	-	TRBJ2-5	CASSENGGGTTQYF	TGCGCCAGCAGTGAGAATGGTGGTGGAACCACCCAGTACTTC
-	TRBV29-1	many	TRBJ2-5	CSVRQLQETQYF	TGCAGCGTTCGACAGTTACAAGAGACCCAGTACTTC
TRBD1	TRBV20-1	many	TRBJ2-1	CSARDLETGGGGQFF	TGCAGTGCTAGAGATCTAGAGACAGGGGGCGGAGGGCAGTTCTTC
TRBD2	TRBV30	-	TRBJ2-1	CAWAAGTSSYNEQFF	TGTGCCTGGGCAGCCGGGACTAGCTCCTACAATGAGCAGTTCTTC
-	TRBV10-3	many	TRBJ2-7	CATQGKGVDYEQYF	TGTGCCACTCAAGGCAAGGGGGTTGACTACGAGCAGTACTTC
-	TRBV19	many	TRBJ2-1	CASSNGRGPDYNEQFF	TGTGCCAGTAGTAACGGCAGGGGCCCCGACTACAATGAGCAGTTCTTC
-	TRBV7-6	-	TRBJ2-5	CASSFTGLSETQYF	TGTGCCAGCAGCTTTACAGGGTTGTCGGAGACCCAGTACTTC
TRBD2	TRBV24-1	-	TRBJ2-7	CASSDFVAGVYPSYEQYF	TGTGCCAGCAGTGATTTCGTAGCGGGAGTTTACCCCTCCTACGAGCAGTACTTC
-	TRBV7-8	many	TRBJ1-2	CASSLRVREDGYTF	TGTGCCAGCAGCTTACGGGTCCGCGAGGATGGCTACACCTTC
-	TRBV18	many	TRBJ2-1	CASSPLTGSPSYNEQFF	TGTGCCAGCTCACCTTTAACAGGGTCCCCCTCCTACAATGAGCAGTTCTTC
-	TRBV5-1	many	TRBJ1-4	CASSLGFNEKLFF	TGCGCCAGCAGCTTGGGATTTAATGAAAAACTGTTTTTT
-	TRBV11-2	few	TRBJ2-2	CASSLVFEAGLVTGELFF	TGTGCCAGCAGCTTAGTGTTCGAGGCAGGGTTGGTTACCGGGGAGCTGTTTTTT
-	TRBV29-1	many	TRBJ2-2	CSVVTVFTGELFF	TGCAGCGTTGTTACAGTTTTTACCGGGGAGCTGTTTTTT
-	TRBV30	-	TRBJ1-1	CAWSVGFGVNTEAFF	TGTGCCTGGAGTGTAGGGTTCGGGGTGAACACTGAAGCTTTCTTT
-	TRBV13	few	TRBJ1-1	CASSEAAGRSTEAFF	TGTGCCAGCAGCGAGGCCGCGGGAAGGAGCACTGAAGCTTTCTTT
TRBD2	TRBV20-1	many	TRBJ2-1	CSASGLAGVSEQFF	TGCAGTGCTAGTGGACTAGCGGGAGTTAGTGAGCAGTTCTTC
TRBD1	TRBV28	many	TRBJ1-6	CASSLPTGDNSPLHF	TGTGCCAGCAGTTTACCGACAGGGGATAATTCACCCCTCCACTTT
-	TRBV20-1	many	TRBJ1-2	CSAGGLEGDGYGYTF	TGCAGTGCTGGGGGCCTAGAAGGCGACGGGTATGGCTACACCTTC
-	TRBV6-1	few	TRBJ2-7	CAIQQVNEQYF	TGTGCCATCCAACAGGTAAACGAGCAGTACTTC
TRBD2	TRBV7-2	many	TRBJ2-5	CASTPGGVRETQYF	TGTGCCAGCACTCCGGGGGGAGTCCGGGAGACCCAGTACTTC
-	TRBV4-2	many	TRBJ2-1	CASSPTGTYNEQFF	TGTGCCAGCAGCCCAACGGGCACTTACAATGAGCAGTTCTTC
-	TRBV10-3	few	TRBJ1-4	CATRDIATNEKLFF	TGTGCCACCCGGGACATTGCAACTAATGAAAAACTGTTTTTT
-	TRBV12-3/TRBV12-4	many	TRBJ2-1	CASSFEWRGEQFF	TGTGCCAGCAGTTTTGAATGGAGAGGTGAGCAGTTCTTC
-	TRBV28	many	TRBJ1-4	CASSTDEEKLFF	TGTGCCAGCAGTACGGATGAGGAAAAACTGTTTTTT
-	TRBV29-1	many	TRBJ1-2	CSVVLERTVDYGYTF	TGCAGCGTTGTCCTAGAACGGACAGTCGACTATGGCTACACCTTC
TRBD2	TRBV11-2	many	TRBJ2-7	CASSLGLAGFKSPKEQYF	TGTGCCAGCAGCTTGGGACTAGCGGGCTTCAAGTCTCCTAAAGAGCAGTACTTC
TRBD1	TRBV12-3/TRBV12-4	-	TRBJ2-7	CASRYGTGGHEQYF	TGTGCCAGCAGATACGGGACAGGGGGTCACGAGCAGTACTTC
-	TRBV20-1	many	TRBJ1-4	CSARPLHREDEKLFF	TGCAGTGCTCGCCCTCTACACAGGGAGGATGAAAAACTGTTTTTT
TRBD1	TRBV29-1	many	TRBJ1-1	CSFHSTGGTEAFF	TGCAGCTTTCATAGTACAGGGGGCACTGAAGCTTTCTTT
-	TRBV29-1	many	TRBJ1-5	CSVLQPYSNQPQHF	TGCAGCGTATTACAGCCTTATAGCAATCAGCCCCAGCATTTT
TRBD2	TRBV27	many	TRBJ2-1	CASATSGSYNEQFF	TGTGCCAGCGCAACTAGCGGGAGCTACAATGAGCAGTTCTTC
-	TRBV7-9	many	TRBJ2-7	CASSLGLDNSYEQYF	TGTGCCAGCAGCTTAGGGCTAGACAACTCCTACGAGCAGTACTTC
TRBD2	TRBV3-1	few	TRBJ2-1	CASSQDVTSGSYNEQFF	TGTGCCAGCAGCCAAGACGTGACTAGCGGCTCCTACAATGAGCAGTTCTTC
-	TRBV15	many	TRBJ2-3	CATSRDRASTDTQYF	TGTGCCACCAGCAGAGATAGGGCTAGCACAGATACGCAGTATTTT
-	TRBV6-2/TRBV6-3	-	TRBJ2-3	CASTTSAPQADTQYF	TGTGCCAGCACCACCTCGGCCCCGCAAGCAGATACGCAGTATTTT
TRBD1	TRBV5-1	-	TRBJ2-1	CASSSTTQGQRYNEQFF	TGCGCCAGCAGCTCCACTACCCAGGGACAGCGATACAATGAGCAGTTCTTC
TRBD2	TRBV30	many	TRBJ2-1	CAWSVGSGRYNEQFF	TGTGCCTGGAGTGTTGGTAGCGGGAGATACAATGAGCAGTTCTTC
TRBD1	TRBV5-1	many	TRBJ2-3	CASSLVTGHSTDTQYF	TGCGCCAGCAGCTTGGTGACAGGGCATAGCACAGATACGCAGTATTTT
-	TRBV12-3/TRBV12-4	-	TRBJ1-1	CASTRDGNTEAFF	TGTGCCAGCACCCGGGACGGGAACACTGAAGCTTTCTTT
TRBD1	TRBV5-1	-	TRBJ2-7	CASSLSGTGINEQYF	TGCGCCAGCAGCTTGTCTGGGACAGGGATCAACGAGCAGTACTTC
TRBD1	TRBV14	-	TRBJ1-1	CASSISPRQGLNTEAFF	TGTGCCAGCAGTATAAGCCCGCGACAGGGTCTTAACACTGAAGCTTTCTTT
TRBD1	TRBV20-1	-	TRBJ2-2	CSALDRVDTGELFF	TGCAGTGCTCTGGACAGGGTAGACACCGGGGAGCTGTTTTTT